The rows below give T cell receptor beta chains drawn from one sample of a study of T cell responses to AZD1222 COVID-19 vaccine. The data were produced by immunoSEQ multiplex PCR, yet TCRdb's version contains in-frame clones alone and is incomplete. The table has 100,000 to 150,000 clones, around 84% seen once. Sequenced material: peripheral blood, taken on day 0 of AZD1222 vaccination. These receptor sequences come from an adult in good health. CDR3s include the opening cysteine and the closing phenylalanine or tryptophan. A D gene is named only where the DNA matches it firmly. Expanded clones are given a class, and other clones once, few, many or no size at all.

j_call | v_call | clone_size | d_call | cdr3_aa | cdr3_nt
TRBJ1-1 | TRBV6-6 | . | . | CASTPGGTEAFF | TGTGCCAGCACCCCCGGTGGCACTGAAGCTTTCTTT
TRBJ1-1 | TRBV3-1/TRBV3-2 | . | . | CASSHPRGGWDTEAFF | TGTGCCAGCAGCCATCCCAGGGGAGGTTGGGACACTGAAGCTTTCTTT
TRBJ1-2 | TRBV14 | . | TRBD1 | CASSPDLRRRTGGYGYTF | TGTGCCAGCAGCCCAGACCTACGACGAAGGACAGGCGGTTATGGCTACACCTTC
TRBJ2-5 | TRBV28 | . | . | CASRERDGSSQETQYF | TGTGCCAGCAGAGAAAGGGATGGCAGCTCCCAAGAGACCCAGTACTTC
TRBJ1-5 | TRBV7-9 | . | . | CASSFTAAGDQPQHF | TGTGCCAGCAGCTTTACGGCGGCAGGGGATCAGCCCCAGCATTTT
TRBJ1-1 | TRBV6-6 | . | . | CASSTQGTEAFF | TGTGCCAGCAGTACCCAGGGCACTGAAGCTTTCTTT
TRBJ1-2 | TRBV15 | few | . | CATSARALYGYTF | TGTGCCACCAGCGCTAGGGCCCTCTATGGCTACACCTTC
TRBJ2-7 | TRBV7-3 | . | TRBD1 | CASSLGTGMYEQYF | TGTGCCAGCAGCTTGGGGACAGGGATGTACGAGCAGTACTTC
TRBJ1-4 | TRBV6-5 | . | . | CATKPGGHPNEKLFF | TGTGCCACTAAACCGGGGGGCCACCCAAATGAAAAACTGTTTTTT
TRBJ2-6 | TRBV6-2/TRBV6-3 | . | . | CASSGQIAGANVLTF | TGTGCCAGCAGTGGACAGATCGCTGGGGCCAACGTCCTGACTTTC
TRBJ1-3 | TRBV7-9 | . | . | CASSYREPSGNTIYF | TGTGCCAGCAGCTACAGAGAACCCTCTGGAAACACCATATATTTT
TRBJ1-4 | TRBV2 | . | TRBD1 | CASMGQPSTNEKLFF | TGTGCCAGCATGGGACAGCCGTCAACTAATGAAAAACTGTTTTTT
TRBJ1-4 | TRBV7-8 | . | . | CASSLVAATNEKLFF | TGTGCCAGCAGCTTAGTGGCAGCAACTAATGAAAAACTGTTTTTT